This T cell receptor beta chain stems from a study of cytomegalovirus exposure and HLA in healthy donors. This clone was observed once. The antigen is undetermined. Broader study findings: With high specificity and sensitivity, the classifier reportedly diagnosed cytomegalovirus status.

Here immunoSEQ multiplex PCR was the method, and the copy in TCRdb shows in-frame clones only, minus some. The repertoire holds hundreds of thousands of clones, with approximately 87% as singletons. The CDR3 has 14 residues. The V gene end was trimmed by 6 bases and the J gene end by 7 bases; junction bases not matched to a gene: 3. Germline values: CDR1 MNHEY, CDR2 SMNVEV (reference sequence). The sequencing sample was made of PBMCs. This rearrangement joins TRBV27 to TRBJ2-1, with 13 bases lining up with TRBD2. This sequence was found in a woman between 18 and 29 years old in good health and CMV-seronegative. The CDR3, as DNA: TGTGCCAGCAGGGGACTAGCGGGGAAAAATGAGCAGTTCTTC. This sequence encodes CASRGLAGKNEQFF.